This record concerns one T cell receptor (beta chain) sequence. Its antigen remains unknown. The protocol was immunoSEQ multiplex PCR, while the TCRdb copy is restricted to in-frame clones and leaves out a portion. The data show some 76,000 clones, 93% seen once. The data originate from a study of OX40 agonist ivuxolimab in advanced cancers. In the study overall: In this cohort, patients received ivuxolimab, an agonistic anti-OX40 (CD134) antibody. The dose-escalation group included hepatocellular carcinoma, melanoma, renal cell carcinoma and head and neck cancer. General observations from the study: Expanded clones were, on average, more numerous in CD8+ T cells than in CD4+.

The germline gives CDR1 MNHNS, CDR2 SASEGT. Trimming took off 8 bases at V and 10 bases at J, with 14 bases between the two ends. The CDR3 length is 11 residues. This chain connects TRBV6-1 to TRBJ1-1, with D tentatively TRBD1 (5 bases). Sequenced here: CD4+ or CD8+ T cells sorted from blood, sampled in a trial of the OX40 agonist ivuxolimab. The clonotype comes from an adult with an advanced solid tumor such as melanoma, head and neck, liver or kidney cancer. The CDR3 spells CASRGSLGAFF. The CDR3 DNA reads TGTGCCAGCCGGGGGTCGCTGGGAGCTTTCTTT.